A selection of T cell receptor beta chains follows, all from one sample in a study of shared clonotypes between healthy human individuals. Clones were sequenced by immunoSEQ multiplex PCR, and TCRdb holds only the in-frame ones, with some missing. The sample has some 1.4 million clones; around 97% are singletons. Sequenced material: naive CD4+ T cells sorted from blood. The receptors derive from a man aged 25-45 years in good health. CDR3s include the opening cysteine and the closing phenylalanine or tryptophan. D genes are given only for firm matches. Clone size is given for some rows only: seen once, a few or many times, or a class if the clone is expanded.

d_gene,j_gene,v_gene,abundance,CDR3aa,CDR3nt
NA,TRBJ2-5,TRBV9,NA,CASSVMVGKPSQETQYF,TGTGCCAGCAGCGTAATGGTAGGCAAACCGTCCCAAGAGACCCAGTACTTC
TRBD1,TRBJ2-3,TRBV14,NA,CASSRIYRGPGTDTQYF,TGTGCCAGCAGTCGCATTTACAGGGGTCCGGGCACAGATACGCAGTATTTT
NA,TRBJ1-2,TRBV7-9,NA,CASSSSPHPPQQNYGYTF,TGTGCCAGCAGCTCTTCGCCCCACCCCCCCCAACAAAACTATGGCTACACCTTC
TRBD2,TRBJ2-1,TRBV19,NA,CASSIGPGGSLNEQFF,TGTGCCAGTAGTATAGGGCCGGGAGGGAGTTTAAATGAGCAGTTCTTC
NA,TRBJ2-5,TRBV5-1,NA,CASSLDSPEETQYF,TGCGCCAGCAGCTTGGACAGCCCAGAAGAGACCCAGTACTTC
NA,TRBJ2-4,TRBV2,NA,CASSDKAFGYF,TGTGCCAGCAGTGATAAGGCCTTCGGGTACTTC
TRBD1,TRBJ2-1,TRBV5-6,NA,CASSWGQGLNEQFF,TGTGCCAGCAGCTGGGGACAGGGACTCAATGAGCAGTTCTTC
NA,TRBJ2-3,TRBV30,NA,CAWTRLTDTQYF,TGTGCCTGGACGAGACTTACAGATACGCAGTATTTT
NA,TRBJ2-3,TRBV4-1,NA,CASSPIGLRTDTQYF,TGCGCCAGCAGCCCTATAGGACTCCGCACAGATACGCAGTATTTT
TRBD2,TRBJ2-1,TRBV6-5,NA,CASSFLAGGSYNEQFF,TGTGCCAGCAGTTTTCTAGCGGGAGGCTCCTACAATGAGCAGTTCTTC
NA,TRBJ1-5,TRBV19,NA,CASSIEGRDTQPQHF,TGTGCCAGTAGTATAGAAGGTCGGGACACTCAGCCCCAGCATTTT
TRBD1,TRBJ2-3,TRBV5-1,NA,CASSSISQGASDTQYF,TGCGCCAGCAGCTCCATCAGCCAGGGGGCGTCAGATACGCAGTATTTT
NA,TRBJ2-7,TRBV28,once,CASSQHVEGDYEQYF,TGTGCCAGCAGTCAACACGTGGAGGGAGACTACGAGCAGTACTTC
NA,TRBJ1-3,TRBV28,NA,CASSLGGQQGNTIYF,TGTGCCAGCAGTTTAGGCGGTCAGCAAGGAAACACCATATATTTT
NA,TRBJ1-4,TRBV18,NA,CASSPGPSEKLFF,TGTGCCAGCTCACCAGGGCCATCTGAAAAACTGTTTTTT
NA,TRBJ2-5,TRBV6-5,once,CATKSRPAQETQYF,TGTGCCACGAAATCGAGACCCGCCCAAGAGACCCAGTACTTC
TRBD2,TRBJ2-1,TRBV5-1,NA,CASRLAVSKHEQFF,TGCGCCAGCAGACTAGCGGTTTCTAAACATGAGCAGTTCTTC
NA,TRBJ2-7,TRBV15,NA,CATRGGSSYEQYF,TGTGCCACCAGGGGGGGAAGCTCCTACGAGCAGTACTTC
TRBD1,TRBJ2-7,TRBV7-8,NA,CASSSRQGGSYEQYF,TGTGCCAGCAGCTCTCGACAGGGGGGCTCCTACGAGCAGTACTTC
TRBD2,TRBJ2-7,TRBV5-4,NA,CASSLWSSGTYEQYF,TGTGCCAGCAGCTTGTGGTCTAGCGGGACCTACGAGCAGTACTTC
NA,TRBJ1-5,TRBV6-1,NA,CASSDGPGISPQHF,TGTGCCAGCAGTGATGGGCCGGGGATTTCGCCCCAGCATTTT
NA,TRBJ1-3,TRBV19,NA,CASSSFSGNTIYF,TGTGCCAGTAGTAGTTTCTCTGGAAACACCATATATTTT